Sequencing of this TCR beta chain was carried out in a study of T cell responses to AZD1222 COVID-19 vaccine (dated by TCRdb to the early 2020s). General notes on the study: TCR sequencing was performed for about 250 trial participants, of whom 200 to 210 were given two doses of AZD1222 and roughly 25 were given two doses of MenACWY control vaccine. Enrollment into the trials was organized by age into subgroups of 18-55, 56-69 and 70-plus years, and those subgroups contained around 150, 28 and 57 TCR-sequenced participants, respectively.

In light of the paper, this sample's time point label describes: about 28 days (+/-7) after the second vaccine dose. AZD1222 recipients given second doses at about 4 weeks or at about 12 weeks were pooled, since spike-specific TCR depth and breadth were not found to differ between the two schedules. Vaccinee samples were obtained from the UK trials COV001 and COV002, which included a single-blind randomized controlled phase 2/3 trial of AZD1222 (ChAdOx1 nCoV-19) in healthy adults. For TCRbeta chain sequencing, PBMC samples from trial participants were taken at day 0 and at day 28 after the second dose. The CDR3 regions of human TCRbeta chains were subjected to immunosequencing. Per the original workflow: Repertoire TCRs were checked for matches against a reference library of SARS-CoV-2-specific TCRs that had been generated using the MIRA antigen-specificity platform. Breadth was defined as the fraction of unique TCRs that were SARS-CoV-2-associated. Depth was defined as the fraction of total T cells that were SARS-CoV-2-associated. Each spike-specific TCR was assigned to its reactive spike region and to a CD4 or CD8 class using the MIRA data. Log10-transformed breadth and depth values were compared by one-way ANOVA with Sidak's multiple comparisons tests. What TCRdb holds here is the immuneACCESS table cut down to in-frame rearrangements. Part of the clones is not present; checked against another copy, under half of the missing clones reflect an unresolved V gene, and the others are unexplained. V, J and clone size are taken as reported in that table, and D and trimming were inferred from the DNA itself. The sample table lists under 130,000 clones, approximately 92% of them with a count of one. In total, the top ten clones hold about 40% of the sample.

Per the germline V gene, MDHEN is the CDR1 and SYDVKM is the CDR2. The CDR3 spans 11 residues, from the cysteine through the phenylalanine. The entry retains the CDR3 DNA only, 33 bases that are in frame from base 1. V gives up 2 bases and J gives up 4 bases, and the segment between their germline ends measures 3 bases. This clone has only a few counts. It lacks a known antigen. No much larger clonotype is one base removed from it; base qualities were not supplied. Other DNA sequences in the sample encode the same CDR3. The paper's findings and limits, for the study overall: Conclusions about previously exposed vaccinees are limited, since just 5 to 7 AZD1222 recipients were seropositive for SARS-CoV-2 at baseline. Nearly half of unique spike-specific TCRs reportedly recognized epitopes outside regions mutated in the B.1.351 and B.1.1.7 variants. The vaccine-associated CD4 TCRs covered the entire spike protein, and the dominant responses fell in regions 160-218 and 743-854. The 56-69-year group was small, and its depth increase did not reach significance, likely because of low power. After two AZD1222 doses, both the breadth and the depth of spike-specific TCRs were significantly higher than at day 0 and than in MenACWY recipients. Participants were mostly white British and included more females than males, and it was suggested by the authors that clonal diversity may have been underestimated. Because no day 14 peak-response samples were available, repertoires were characterized only after the peak T cell response.

The sample was peripheral blood, taken 28 days after the second AZD1222 dose. Recombination joined TRBV28 with TRBJ2-7, with the D segment identity uncertain. The receptor was isolated from an adult who received the AZD1222 COVID-19 vaccine. In nucleotide form, the sequence is TGTGCCAGCAGTTTAAGGTACGAGCAGTACTTC. Its translation reads: CASSLRYEQYF.